These 30 T cell receptor beta chains share one sample of origin, sequenced in a study of T cells in Graves' hyperthyroidism and ophthalmopathy. Amplified regions were TCR beta CDR3 sequences from RNA transcripts. TCR CDR3 underwent first-round RT-PCR with the HTBI primer set. TCRdb reanalysed the multiplex PCR reads using MiXCR and keeps one entry per CDR3 protein. The sample records some 500,000 distinct CDR3 sequences, approximately 15% being singletons. The sequenced sample consisted of blood. These receptors originate from a young woman with Graves' hyperthyroidism.

This clonotype has at least ten counts. The chain joins TRBV18 to TRBJ1-4; perhaps TRBD1 as D (6 bases). The CDR3 spans 17 residues. The V and J ends lost 3 bases and 7 bases respectively, with 21 bases between them. The germline V gene has CDR1 KGHSH and CDR2 LQKENI. CDR3 bases: TGTGCCAGCTCACCGAAGGACCTTGGGGCAGGGGCTGAAAAACTGTTTTTT. Translating gives CASSPKDLGAGAEKLFF.

The rearrangement joins TRBV19 to TRBJ2-2, with TRBD1 matching over 7 bases. V was clipped by 5 bases and J by 6 bases; unmatched bases: 12. The length of the CDR3 is 16 residues. The V gene's germline CDR1 is LNHDA and CDR2 SQIVND (reference sequence). The CDR3 here is CASSSRTGKEAGELFF. CDR3 nucleotides: TGTGCCAGTAGTTCGAGGACAGGAAAAGAGGCCGGGGAGCTGTTTTTT.

This clonotype was observed at least ten times. The rearrangement joins TRBV3-1 to TRBJ2-1, with 10 bases aligning to TRBD1. V was pared by 6 bases and J by 5 bases, with 7 bases of the junction left unmatched. The CDR3 runs 15 residues. Germline-derived CDR1 and CDR2 are LGHDT and YNNKEL (reference sequence). The CDR3 DNA reads TGTGCCAGCAGGTCCGGGACAGGGGTACACAATGAGCAGTTCTTC. Translated, it gives CASRSGTGVHNEQFF.

In its sample, this clonotype was seen many times. This chain connects TRBV19 to TRBJ2-3; no definite D call. This CDR3 is 14 amino acids long. Germline V CDR1 and CDR2: LNHDA, SQIVND (reference sequence). V lost 6 bases and J 6 bases, leaving 16 bases between the germline ends. CDR3 sequence (DNA): TGTGCCAGTAGCTCCGGTAGCCAGGAGGATACGCAGTATTTT. This codes for CASSSGSQEDTQYF. The full variable domain, with the rest looked up from reference TRBV19 and TRBJ2-3, is DGGITQSPKYLFRKEGQNVTLSCEQNLNHDAMYWYRQDPGQGLRLIYYSQIVNDFQKGDIAEGYSVSREKKESFPLTVTSAQKNPTAFYLCASSSGSQEDTQYFGPGTRLTVL.

About this clonotype itself: With a much larger clone just one base away, this may be a read error. This chain joins TRBV5-1 and TRBJ1-1; weak D call: TRBD1 (5 bases). Trimming shortened V by 4 bases and J by 6 bases, and 16 bases separated the two germline ends. Germline CDR1 reads SGHRS; CDR2 reads YFSETQ. The length of the CDR3 is 14 residues. DNA for the CDR3: TGCGCCAGCAGCACCGGGGCCGGAGGGTCTGAAGCTTTCTTT. Its protein is CASSTGAGGSEAFF. The full variable domain, rest sourced from reference TRBV5-1 and TRBJ1-1, is KAGVTQTPRYLIKTRGQQVTLSCSPISGHRSVSWYQQTPGQGLQFLFEYFSETQRNKGNFPGRFSGRQFSNSRSEMNVSTLELGDSALYLCASSTGAGGSEAFFGQGTRLTVV.

This clonotype was recorded once. The chain employs TRBV2 and TRBJ2-7; D is unclear. The CDR3 has 15 residues. Between the trimmed V and J ends, which lost 2 bases and 5 bases, there was a span of 16 bases. Germline V gives CDR1 SNHLY, CDR2 FYNNEI. Here the CDR3 DNA reads TGTGCCAGCAGTGAACCCCAGAAGCCAACCCACGAGCAGTACGTC. It is translated as CASSEPQKPTHEQYV.

This clonotype was picked up a small number of times. V and J are TRBV19 and TRBJ2-7; 7 bases agree with TRBD1. CDR3 length equals 16 residues. The V gene end was trimmed by 5 bases and the J gene end by 0 bases; junction bases not matched to a gene: 10. CDR1 LNHDA and CDR2 SQIVND come from the germline V gene (reference sequence). Here the CDR3 reads CASSEDRTGPSYEQYF. CDR3 nucleotides: TGTGCCAGTAGTGAAGATCGGACAGGACCCTCCTACGAGCAGTACTTC.

This clonotype has at least ten counts. The chain links TRBV10-3 to TRBJ1-4, with 9 bases aligning to TRBD1. CDR3 size: 14 residues. Trimming took 6 bases from V and 6 from J; bases not matched to a gene: 5. Germline CDR1 ENHRY, CDR2 SYGVKD. The CDR3 sequence: CAISPQGADEKLFF. The CDR3 coding sequence is TGTGCCATCAGCCCACAGGGGGCGGATGAAAAACTGTTTTTT.

This chain joins TRBV20-1 and TRBJ2-5, with D uncertain. Trimming left V 0 bases short and J 2 bases short, with 16 bases between. The CDR3 consists of 16 residues. CDR1 is DFQATT, CDR2 SNEGSKA, per germline (reference sequence). CDR3 bases: TGCAGTGCTAGAGATCTCGGCCTCTCTATTCAAGAGACCCAGTACTTC. As protein: CSARDLGLSIQETQYF.

Notes on this clonotype: This could be a read error, since a much larger clone is one nucleotide away. The genes are TRBV5-1 and TRBJ2-1; D is ambiguous. The V end lost 0 bases, the J end lost 2 bases, and 9 bases lay between the germline ends. The CDR3 length is 15 residues. Germline CDR1 and CDR2: SGHRS and YFSETQ. The CDR3 loop is CASSLVEPPYNEQFF. For the CDR3, the DNA is TGCGCCAGCAGCTTGGTGGAACCGCCCTACAATGAGCAGTTCTTC.

This clonotype has ten or more counts. This chain connects TRBV7-3 to TRBJ2-2, with D perhaps TRBD1 or TRBD2 (5 bases each). V was trimmed by 6 bases and J by 3 bases, leaving 11 bases between them. Germline V gene sequence: CDR1 SGHTA, CDR2 FQGTGA. The CDR3 sequence is 14 residues long. The DNA of the CDR3 is TGTGCCAGCAGACGGAGAGGGGACACCGGGGAGCTGTTTTTT. Its protein product is CASRRRGDTGELFF.

This clonotype was counted at least ten times. V gene TRBV2 combines with J gene TRBJ1-1, with TRBD1 matching 8 bases. This CDR3 region has 13 residues. The germline CDR1 and CDR2 sequences are SNHLY and FYNNEI. Unmatched junction bases numbered 9, after V lost 8 bases and J lost 7 bases. CDR3 in amino acids: CASGPDRVHEAFF. The DNA of the CDR3 is TGTGCCAGCGGTCCGGACAGGGTTCATGAAGCTTTCTTT.

CDR3 sequence reads: CSARDRDSLNEKLFF. CDR3 sequence (DNA): TGCAGTGCTAGGGATAGGGACAGCCTGAATGAAAAACTGTTTTTT. The chain is built from TRBV20-1 and TRBJ1-4; 7 bases agree with TRBD1. V dropped 3 bases and J dropped 5; count of bases not matched to a gene: 9. This CDR3 region has 15 residues. Germline assignment: CDR1 DFQATT and CDR2 SNEGSKA (reference sequence).

This clonotype has just a few counts. The J gene is TRBJ2-7, the V gene TRBV9; possibly TRBD1 or TRBD2 for D (5 bases each). The CDR3 contains 14 residues. The germline gives CDR1 SGDLS, CDR2 YYNGEE. Trimming removed 0 bases at V and 2 bases at J, with 9 bases between. CDR3 region: CASSVGWGTYEQYF. The CDR3 nucleotides are TGTGCCAGCAGCGTAGGATGGGGGACCTACGAGCAGTACTTC. The full variable domain, in which reference TRBV9 and TRBJ2-7 provide the parts outside the CDR3, is DSGVTQTPKHLITATGQRVTLRCSPRSGDLSVYWYQQSLDQGLQFLIQYYNGEERAKGNILERFSAQQFPDLHSELNLSSLELGDSALYFCASSVGWGTYEQYFGPGTRLTVT.

This clonotype was recorded a few times. V is TRBV11-2 and J is TRBJ2-1; D might be TRBD2 (6 bases). Germline V gene sequence: CDR1 SGHAT, CDR2 FQNNGV. This CDR3 region has 12 residues. Trimming removed 3 bases at V and 16 bases at J, with 16 bases between. The chain's CDR3 is CASSFGTAHIFF. CDR3 sequence (DNA): TGTGCCAGCAGCTTTGGGACTGCGCACATCTTCTTC. Drawing the rest from reference TRBV11-2 and TRBJ2-1, the complete variable domain is EAGVAQSPRYKIIEKRQSVAFWCNPISGHATLYWYQQILGQGPKLLIQFQNNGVVDDSQLPKDRFSAERLKGVDSTLKIQPAKLEDSAVYLCASSFGTAHIFFGPGTRLTVL.

As for this clonotype: This may come from a read error, since a much larger clone is one base off. V is TRBV27 and J is TRBJ2-1; D not certain. Germline V gives CDR1 MNHEY, CDR2 SMNVEV (reference sequence). The CDR3 length is 14 residues. In DNA, the CDR3 is TGTGCCAGCAGTCCAGCCGCGCCAACTAATGAGCAGCTCTTC. Translating gives CASSPAAPTNEQLF.

This clonotype has ten or more counts. This chain connects TRBV5-1 to TRBJ2-2; the D is unclear. The V gene lost 4 bases and the J gene lost 2 bases, with 12 bases spanning the gap. The CDR3 covers 15 residues. CDR1 is SGHRS and CDR2 is YFSETQ in the germline V gene. This chain's CDR3 is CASSIGQHNTGELFF. Here the CDR3 DNA reads TGCGCCAGCAGCATCGGTCAGCACAACACCGGGGAGCTGTTTTTT.

This clonotype has at least ten counts. The chain combines TRBV27 with TRBJ1-2, with D hard to call. V was pared by 8 bases and J by 4 bases, with 8 bases between. In germline, CDR1 is MNHEY, CDR2 SMNVEV (reference sequence). The CDR3 covers 11 residues. In nucleotides, the CDR3 is TGTGCCAGCCCTGAAAGCTATGGCTACACCTTC. Protein sequence: CASPESYGYTF.

Ten or more counts support this clonotype. V and J are TRBV27 and TRBJ1-1; D is undetermined. Germline V lookup: CDR1 MNHEY, CDR2 SMNVEV (reference sequence). CDR3 length: 14 amino acids. Trimming cost V 5 bases and J 0 bases, with 10 bases left between them. The CDR3 region is CASSRLSVNTEAFF. The CDR3 DNA follows: TGTGCCAGCAGTAGACTATCGGTGAACACTGAAGCTTTCTTT.

This clonotype was counted many times. The chain links TRBV2 to TRBJ2-5, with a weak D call TRBD1 (5 bases). Germline CDR1 is SNHLY and CDR2 is FYNNEI. Trimming took 0 bases from V and 5 from J, leaving 13 bases between them. This CDR3 is 15 amino acids long. The CDR3, as DNA: TGTGCCAGCAGTGAAGCACGGGCAGGGATGGAGACCCAGTACTTC. It codes for CASSEARAGMETQYF. Full variable domain (rest looked up from reference TRBV2 and TRBJ2-5): EPEVTQTPSHQVTQMGQEVILRCVPISNHLYFYWYRQILGQKVEFLVSFYNNEISEKSEIFDDQFSVERPDGSNFTLKIRSTKLEDSAMYFCASSEARAGMETQYFGPGTRLLVL.

The V and J genes are TRBV20-1 and TRBJ2-3; D not resolved. CDR3 length: 12 amino acids. The V end was cut by 2 bases, the J end by 5 bases, with 8 bases between. From germline, CDR1 is DFQATT and CDR2 SNEGSKA (reference sequence). DNA of the CDR3: TGCAGTGCTAGACTCGATAGAGATACGCAGTATTTT. Its translation is CSARLDRDTQYF.

There are many counts of this clonotype. The chain recombines TRBV19 with TRBJ2-3, with a weak D call TRBD2 (6 bases). With 4 bases removed from V and 5 bases from J, the gap between germline ends came to 16 bases. Germline V gene sequence: CDR1 LNHDA, CDR2 SQIVND (reference sequence). The CDR3 sequence is 15 residues long. The CDR3 loop is CASSRSSVARDTQYF. The CDR3 DNA follows: TGTGCCAGTAGTAGGTCTAGCGTTGCTAGAGATACGCAGTATTTT.

This clonotype appeared many times. The V gene is TRBV7-9, the J gene TRBJ1-6; a possible D gene is TRBD1 (5 bases). Germline CDR1 SEHNR, CDR2 FQNEAQ (reference sequence). The CDR3 is 14 amino acids. Trimming pared 6 bases from V and 11 bases from J, leaving 17 bases between. In DNA, the CDR3 is TGTGCCAGCAGTCCTGCCGCCGACAGTCCACCCCTCCACTTT. Residues: CASSPAADSPPLHF.

The chain links TRBV20-1 to TRBJ2-7; 7 bases are a match to TRBD1. V was clipped by 1 base and J by 2 bases; unmatched bases: 5. The CDR3 consists of 14 residues. CDR1 and CDR2 from the germline V gene are DFQATT and SNEGSKA (reference sequence). The CDR3 region is CSARGQGSPYEQYF. CDR3 DNA sequence: TGCAGTGCTAGAGGACAGGGAAGCCCCTACGAGCAGTACTTC.

This clonotype was counted ten times or more. V usage is TRBV11-2 and J usage is TRBJ2-2, with D unclear. The CDR3 covers 16 residues. V was clipped by 2 bases and J by 0 bases, with 10 bases between them. CDR1 SGHAT and CDR2 FQNNGV come from the germline V gene. CDR3 nucleotide sequence: TGTGCCAGCAGCTTAAATACCCCCCCGAACACCGGGGAGCTGTTTTTT. Its translation is CASSLNTPPNTGELFF.

This clonotype was picked up many times. V is TRBV5-1 and J is TRBJ2-5; the match to TRBD2 covers 9 bases. The CDR3 has 17 residues. Germline loops: CDR1 SGHRS, CDR2 YFSETQ. The trim removed 0 bases at V and 0 bases at J, leaving 6 bases unmatched. CDR3 loop: CASSLGASGRYQETQYF. CDR3 DNA: TGCGCCAGCAGCTTGGGGGCCAGCGGGAGGTACCAAGAGACCCAGTACTTC.

This clonotype has just one count. V is TRBV6-2 or TRBV6-3 and J is TRBJ2-1, with a weak D call TRBD2 (5 bases). V shed 2 bases and J shed 6 bases, with 14 bases lying between them. Germline lookup yields CDR1 MNHEY and CDR2 SVGEGT. CDR3 length: 15 residues. CDR3 sequence (DNA): TGTGCCAGCAGTTACGTTCGGCTAGCCCTCAATGAGCAGTTCTTC. It specifies CASSYVRLALNEQFF.

This clonotype was observed at least ten times. Since a much larger clone is just one base distant, this may be a read error. The V gene is TRBV11-3, the J gene TRBJ2-3, with D unclear. This CDR3 has 12 residues. The germline gives CDR1 SGHNT, CDR2 YENEEA. The CDR3, as DNA: TGTGCCAACAGCTTAAGGACAGATACGCAGTATTTT. Encoded protein: CANSLRTDTQYF. Combining the CDR3 with reference TRBV11-3 and TRBJ2-3 gives the whole variable domain EAGVVQSPRYKIIEKKQPVAFWCNPISGHNTLYWYLQNLGQGPELLIRYENEEAVDDSQLPKDRFSAERLKGVDSTLKIQPAELGDSAVYLCANSLRTDTQYFGPGTRLTVL.

This clonotype was observed many times. This chain joins TRBV12-3 or TRBV12-4 and TRBJ2-3, with D possibly being TRBD2 (5 bases). Trimming removed 4 bases at V and 2 bases at J, with 13 bases between. The CDR3 is made up of 15 amino acids. DNA of the CDR3: TGTGCCAGCAGTTCCGCGGGTCTCTACACAGATACGCAGTATTTT. It translates to CASSSAGLYTDTQYF.

There are many counts of this clonotype. The chain carries TRBV11-3 and TRBJ1-1, with 8 bases aligning to TRBD1. Germline CDR1 SGHNT, CDR2 YENEEA. V shed 5 bases and J 5 bases; nucleotides not matched to a gene: 10. The CDR3 length is 15 residues. DNA of the CDR3: TGTGCCAGCAGCACCGCCGGACAGGGTGGAACTGAAGCTTTCTTT. It translates to CASSTAGQGGTEAFF.